This record looks at one T cell receptor (beta chain) sequence and its context. The record originates from a study of control samples from healthy donors and cancer patients. Trimming cost V 3 bases and J 0 bases, with 10 bases left between them. Per the germline V gene, CDR1 is SGHKS and CDR2 is YYEKEE (reference sequence). The CDR3 has 15 amino acids. This table comes from immunoSEQ multiplex PCR, and its TCRdb copy is limited to in-frame clones, with some not included. The table has 50,000 to 75,000 clones, roughly 90% seen once. The receptor comes from a man aged 55 to 69 with colorectal cancer. The source material was PBMCs. The V and J genes are TRBV5-5 and TRBJ1-5; D possibly corresponds to TRBD1 (6 bases). The CDR3 nucleotides read TGTGCCAGCAGCTCGACAGGTTATAGCAATCAGCCCCAGCATTTT. Amino acids: CASSSTGYSNQPQHF.